The 16 T cell receptor beta chains listed next were all sequenced from one sample in a study of cytomegalovirus exposure and HLA in healthy donors. The PCR was carried out with 60 Vbeta primers and 13 Jbeta primers. Data came from immunoSEQ multiplex PCR; TCRdb stores just in-frame clones and leaves some out. Among about 100,000 clones, roughly 88% were seen once, and the ten largest hold more than 1%. Material: PBMCs. Receptors were obtained from a woman aged 18-29 years in good health and CMV-seronegative.

The rearrangement links TRBV6-1 to TRBJ2-1; 10 bases agree with TRBD1. With V trimmed by 10 bases and J by 8 bases, 8 bases remained unmatched. Germline values: CDR1 MNHNS, CDR2 SASEGT. The CDR3 covers 13 residues. The CDR3 DNA reads TGTGCCACCCGACAGGGGGCTTTCGATGAGCAGTTCTTC. It codes for CATRQGAFDEQFF.

The genes are TRBV14 and TRBJ1-5, with D perhaps TRBD1 (5 bases). Trimming took 4 bases from V and 4 from J, leaving 8 bases between them. The germline CDR1 and CDR2 sequences are SGHDN and FVKESK. This CDR3 contains 13 residues. The CDR3 sequence: CASSPKGNQPQHF. In DNA, the CDR3 is TGTGCCAGCAGCCCCAAGGGGAATCAGCCCCAGCATTTT.

The chain has TRBV4-3 and TRBJ2-1; 8 bases agree with TRBD1. Germline CDR1 reads LGHNA; CDR2 reads YSLEER. This CDR3 comprises 17 residues. Trimming removed 0 bases from V and 2 bases from J; junction bases left unmatched: 6. In DNA, the CDR3 is TGCGCCAGCAGCCAAGATGGGCCAGGGGGCCCCTACAATGAGCAGTTCTTC. It encodes CASSQDGPGGPYNEQFF.

This sequence joins TRBV5-6 and TRBJ2-5; weak D call: TRBD2 (7 bases). The CDR3 runs to 13 residues. Germline V lookup: CDR1 SGHDT, CDR2 YYEEEE. V gave up 3 bases and J gave up 4 bases, with 10 bases separating them. DNA of the CDR3: TGTGCCAGCAGCTGGGGAGGGGGAGAGACCCAGTACTTC. It yields the protein CASSWGGGETQYF.

This chain joins TRBV4-3 and TRBJ1-2; D is unresolved. The V gene's germline CDR1 is LGHNA and CDR2 YSLEER. Trimming left V 0 bases short and J 8 bases short, with 19 bases between. There are 16 residues in the CDR3. The CDR3 is CASSQDKAEPLAGYTF. The CDR3 nucleotides read TGCGCCAGCAGCCAAGATAAGGCTGAACCCTTAGCGGGCTACACCTTC.

This clone was detected only a few times. V usage is TRBV6-1 and J usage is TRBJ2-1; 8 nucleotides line up with TRBD2. The CDR3 consists of 15 residues. Trimming at V came to 3 bases and at J to 6 bases, leaving 7 bases not matched to a gene. Per germline, CDR1 MNHNS and CDR2 SASEGT. The DNA of the CDR3 is TGTGCCAGCAGTGATCTATCGGGAGGGAGCAATGAGCAGTTCTTC. It encodes CASSDLSGGSNEQFF.

The rearrangement links TRBV7-2 to TRBJ2-5, with TRBD1 as a possible D gene (6 bases). The end of the DNA is better explained by TRBJ2-7, so the J call may be wrong. The CDR3 is made up of 19 amino acids. From germline, CDR1 is SGHTA and CDR2 FQGNSA. CDR3 sequence (DNA): TGTGCCAGCAGCTTATCAAGAGTCCCAGGGGCTCTCTCCTCCTACGAGCAGTACTTC. Encoded protein: CASSLSRVPGALSSYEQYF.

The CDR3 is CASSPGLADYNEQFF. The CDR3 DNA sequence: TGTGCCAGCTCACCGGGACTAGCGGACTACAATGAGCAGTTCTTC. The chain is built from TRBV18 and TRBJ2-1, with 11 bases lining up with TRBD2. V gave up 3 bases and J gave up 3 bases; unmatched junction bases: 1. Per germline, CDR1 KGHSH and CDR2 LQKENI. The CDR3 spans 15 residues.

The gene calls are TRBV6-6 and TRBJ2-3; possibly TRBD1 for D (6 bases). The germline gives CDR1 MNHNY, CDR2 SVGAGI (reference sequence). V was trimmed by 7 bases and J by 0 bases, leaving 17 bases between them. CDR3 size: 16 residues. The chain's CDR3 is CASMVRGGVSTDTQYF. The CDR3 DNA is TGTGCCAGCATGGTCAGAGGGGGAGTTAGCACAGATACGCAGTATTTT.

The chain is built from TRBV15 and TRBJ1-1; D not resolved. The germline V gene has CDR1 LNHNV and CDR2 YYDKDF (reference sequence). Trimming shortened V by 5 bases and J by 3 bases, and 4 bases separated the two germline ends. The CDR3 has 11 amino acids. CDR3 DNA sequence: TGTGCCACCAGCGAGTACACTGAAGCTTTCTTT. This sequence encodes CATSEYTEAFF.

The V call is TRBV28, the J call TRBJ1-2, with no clear D. V was trimmed by 8 bases and J by 2 bases, leaving 9 bases between them. The CDR3 contains 12 residues. The germline CDR1 and CDR2 sequences are MDHEN and SYDVKM. The CDR3 sequence is CASQQSNYGYTF. The CDR3 DNA follows: TGTGCCAGCCAACAGTCGAACTATGGCTACACCTTC.

The V call is TRBV15, the J call TRBJ1-2; D possibly corresponds to TRBD1 (5 bases). Trimming took off 3 bases at V and 6 bases at J, with 14 bases between the two ends. The CDR3 covers 14 residues. CDR1 is LNHNV, CDR2 YYDKDF, per germline (reference sequence). The CDR3 DNA reads TGTGCCACCAGCAGTGTTTTCCAGGGTGATGGCTACACCTTC. The encoded protein is CATSSVFQGDGYTF.

The chain carries TRBV6-5 and TRBJ1-6; 11 bases fit TRBD1. The CDR3 is 16 amino acids. J gave up 10 bases and V 0 bases, and 5 bases lay outside the gene matches. In germline, CDR1 is MNHEY, CDR2 SVGAGI. This chain's CDR3 is CASSYSRDRGRSPLHF. The CDR3 DNA reads TGTGCCAGCAGTTACTCGAGGGACAGGGGGAGGTCACCCCTCCACTTT.

On this clone itself: Relative to the germline gene, one junction end is altered; a read error may explain this. J is TRBJ2-1 and V is TRBV7-9; 8 positions match TRBD2. Germline CDR1 is SEHNR and CDR2 is FQNEAQ (reference sequence). The CDR3 consists of 15 residues. CDR3 region: CSSSGRSGKSNEQFF. CDR3 in DNA: TGTTCCAGCAGCGGCCGTAGCGGGAAATCCAATGAGCAGTTCTTC.

The chain employs TRBV10-3 and TRBJ2-7; 10 positions agree with TRBD2. This CDR3 is built from 17 residues. The J segment lost 5 bases and the V segment lost 0 bases, leaving 10 bases of the junction unmatched. Germline V gene sequence: CDR1 ENHRY, CDR2 SYGVKD. CDR3 protein: CAISESTPSGSIHEQYF. CDR3 DNA sequence: TGTGCCATCAGTGAGTCGACTCCTAGCGGGAGTATCCACGAGCAGTACTTC.

The chain couples TRBV4-3 to TRBJ2-2; D is possibly TRBD2 (5 bases). Germline loops: CDR1 LGHNA, CDR2 YSLEER. The CDR3 spans 16 residues. V was clipped by 0 bases and J by 2 bases, with 10 bases between them. The DNA of the CDR3 is TGCGCCAGCAGCCAAGATACGGGGTACAACACCGGGGAGCTGTTTTTT. Amino acids: CASSQDTGYNTGELFF.